This TCR beta chain was sequenced during a study of T cells in Graves' hyperthyroidism and ophthalmopathy. The study left out patients who had uncontrolled infection, other autoimmune disease, pregnancy or lactation. Amplified TCR beta CDR3 regions came from RNA transcripts. With the HTBI primer set, the TCR CDR3 went through a first round of RT-PCR. MiXCR, applied by TCRdb to the multiplex PCR reads, yields one record per CDR3 protein. The sample carries approximately 510,000 distinct CDR3 sequences, over 45% recorded once. This clonotype was counted a few times. The antigen is unknown. The CDR3 is made up of 12 amino acids. Looked up from germline, CDR1 is MGHRA and CDR2 is YSYEKL. V was trimmed by 4 bases and J by 7 bases, leaving 11 bases between them. Overall study findings and caveats: In blood, most of the thyroid clonotypes expanded above 0.001 were also present.

The sequenced sample was peripheral blood or thyroid tissue (not recorded which). This rearrangement joins TRBV4-1 to TRBJ2-7, with a possible D match to TRBD1 (6 bases). The sequence came from an adult woman with Graves' disease, either hyperthyroidism or ophthalmopathy (not recorded which). CDR3 loop: CASSLPRGEQYF. The CDR3 bases are TGCGCCAGCAGCCTGCCCAGGGGTGAGCAGTACTTC.